This T cell receptor beta chain was recorded in a study of siplizumab effects on memory and regulatory T cells (dated by TCRdb to the late 2010s). Study-wide context: The study examined how the anti-CD2 antibody siplizumab affects alloreactive T-cell subsets in allogeneic mixed lymphocyte reactions built from human PBMCs.

Sorted unstimulated T cells and proliferating T cells recovered from mixed lymphocyte reactions underwent TCRbeta CDR3 sequencing. Fresh whole blood from approximately ten HLA-typed healthy donors was used to isolate PBMCs. The CDR3 has 15 amino acids, counting the end cysteine and phenylalanine. The sequence is cut down to CDR3 DNA, 45 bases in frame from base 1. The germline V gene gives CDR1 as SGHTA and CDR2 as FQGNSA. Unmatched junction bases come to 6, with V trimmed by 5 bases and J by 4 bases. This clone was seen only a few times. What antigen it recognizes has not been identified. The record has no base qualities; no much larger clone is one base away. Receptors were amplified or captured by the immunoSEQ multiplex PCR assay. Some 1.1 x 10^5 TCR templates per sample were assayed by the deep sequencing platform. Genomic DNA extracted from sorted T cells was used for TCRbeta CDR3 sequencing. Per the source publication's procedure: The R programming language was used for clonal analysis of TCRbeta CDR3 data. Alloreactive CD4+ and CD8+ clones were identified by comparing unstimulated samples to CFSE-low samples taken after the reaction. Alloreactive CD4+ clones were assigned to regulatory or non-regulatory origin by matching sequences to sorted unstimulated Treg and non-Treg repertoires. TCRdb carries this immuneACCESS record with in-frame sequences only. Its versions omit some clonotypes, under half of them owing to an unresolved V gene in the studies checked, with the rest unexplained. V, J and clone size reflect that table, while D and trimming were determined from the DNA. The sample includes about 110,000 clones, with about 93% observed a single time. The ten largest make up around 0.32% of the sample.

Summary of the overall study and its limitations: The suppressive function of proliferating Tregs from siplizumab cultures was not functionally confirmed. Because sequences at frequencies below about 10^-5 were poorly captured, only a minor fraction of alloreactive clones could be mapped back to unstimulated subsets. Unstimulated naive T cells appeared to be more diverse than memory T cells, and naive cells seemed to make a substantial contribution to the alloresponse. Siplizumab significantly reduced the cumulative frequency of alloreactive sequences traceable to unstimulated CD4+ memory T cells. About 75-97% of proliferating CD4+ or CD8+ clones could not be given a naive or memory phenotype. Of the alloreactive CD4+ clones that could be mapped, the Treg-derived share averaged almost 70% with siplizumab compared with roughly 27% in control reactions.

The specimen sequenced was CD4+ T cells sorted from blood. This sequence originates from a human donor in good health. The rearranged segments are TRBV7-2 and TRBJ2-3; a stretch of 10 junction bases matches TRBD2. CDR3 sequence: CASSLGLAFPDTQYF. The DNA sequence is TGTGCCAGCAGCCTGGGACTAGCGTTTCCAGATACGCAGTATTTT.